This T cell receptor (beta chain) was captured in a study of tumor-infiltrating lymphocytes in primary liver carcinoma. Across the whole study: Primary liver carcinoma in the patients was surgically resected. Sequenced samples came back with roughly 3.65 to 7.5 million productive TCRbeta reads, and the counts looked alike across tissue types. General study findings and limits: Significantly greater top-250-clone fractions characterized tumors relative to blood (p = 0.039).

Turning to this clonotype: As yet, its antigen is unknown. Given a much more abundant clone one base away, this may be a read error.

The researchers obtained blood RNA from unsorted whole blood and also extracted germline DNA. Total RNA amounting to around 450 ng was the source from which TCR beta cDNA was made with a constant-region primer. TCR beta libraries came from three nested multiplex PCR rounds using slightly modified ARM-PCR. Forward primers for TRBV1-TRBV30 and a C-beta reverse primer served the first two PCR rounds, at approximately 10 cycles each. TCRdb fed the multiplex PCR reads into MiXCR, producing one record per CDR3 protein. The data show roughly 180,000 distinct CDR3 sequences, about 60% seen once. Germline V gives CDR1 SQVTM, CDR2 ANQGSEA. This CDR3 contains 13 residues.

The sample was peripheral blood. The chain employs TRBV29-1 and TRBJ2-3; TRBD2 matches 8 bases. The clonotype comes from a middle-aged man with primary liver carcinoma and hepatitis B virus infection. CDR3 bases: TGCAGCGTCGCCAGCGGGAGCACAAATACGCAGTATTTT. This gives the protein CSVASGSTNTQYF.